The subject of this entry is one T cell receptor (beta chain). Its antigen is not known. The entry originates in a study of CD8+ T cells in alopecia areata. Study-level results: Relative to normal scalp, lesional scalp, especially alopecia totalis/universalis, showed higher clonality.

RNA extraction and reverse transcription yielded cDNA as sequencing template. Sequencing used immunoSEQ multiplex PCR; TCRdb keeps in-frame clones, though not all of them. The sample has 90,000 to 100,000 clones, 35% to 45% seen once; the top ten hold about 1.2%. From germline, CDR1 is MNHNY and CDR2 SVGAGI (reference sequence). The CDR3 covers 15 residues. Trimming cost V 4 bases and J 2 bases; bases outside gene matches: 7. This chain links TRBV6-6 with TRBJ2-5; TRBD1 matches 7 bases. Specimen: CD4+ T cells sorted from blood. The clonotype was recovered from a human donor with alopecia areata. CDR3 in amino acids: CASSLPTGWQETQYF. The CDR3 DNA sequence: TGTGCCAGCAGTTTGCCGACAGGGTGGCAAGAGACCCAGTACTTC.